Listed below are T cell receptor beta chains from one sample, sequenced in a study of Ad26.COV2.S vaccination and SARS-CoV-2 variants. Generated by immunoSEQ multiplex PCR, the TCRdb table keeps only in-frame clones and is missing some. In the table there are 450,000 to 550,000 clones, 75% to 90% of which are singletons. Sequencing used peripheral blood, obtained in a trial of Ad26.COV2.S vaccine versus placebo. These receptors all stem from a person between 18 and 65 years old who received the Ad26.COV2.S COVID-19 vaccine or a placebo. Both conserved end residues are part of each CDR3. The D gene is left open where the match is weak.

D	length	J	V	DNA	CDR3
TRBD2	19	TRBJ2-2	TRBV7-2	TGTGCCAGCAGCTTAAGATATAGCGGGGGGGCCTCGGGCACCGGGGAGCTGTTTTTT	CASSLRYSGGASGTGELFF
TRBD1	15	TRBJ1-2	TRBV29-1	TGCAGCGCTAAAACCCCGGGACAGGGGGCTGATGGCTACACCTTC	CSAKTPGQGADGYTF
-	15	TRBJ2-1	TRBV7-2	TGTGCCAGCAGCTTCGCTTGGGGCTCGGACAATGAGCAGTTCTTC	CASSFAWGSDNEQFF
-	16	TRBJ2-2	TRBV19	TGTGCCAGTAGTATATATCGGCAGGGGGGGACCGGGGAGCTGTTTTTT	CASSIYRQGGTGELFF
TRBD2	15	TRBJ2-2	TRBV5-1	TGCGCCAGCAGCCGACTAGCGGCGAACACCGGGGAGCTGTTTTTT	CASSRLAANTGELFF
TRBD2	16	TRBJ2-1	TRBV4-1	TGCGCCAGCAGCCTTGCCCTCCTAGCGGGGGGTTACGAGCAGTTCTTC	CASSLALLAGGYEQFF
-	15	TRBJ1-6	TRBV25-1	TGTGCCTCGAAGGGGCCGATCGACCTTAATTCACCCCTCCACTTT	CASKGPIDLNSPLHF
-	13	TRBJ2-7	TRBV7-9	TGTGCCAGCAGCTTAAGGGGGGCACCCGAGCAGTACTTC	CASSLRGAPEQYF
-	13	TRBJ2-4	TRBV7-9	TGTGCCAGCAGCTTATGGACTGCAAACATTCAGTACTTC	CASSLWTANIQYF
-	13	TRBJ2-5	TRBV29-1	TGCAGCGTCCATCGGGAACCCGAAGAGACCCAGTACTTC	CSVHREPEETQYF
-	12	TRBJ2-5	TRBV14	TGTGCCAGCAGCCAAGGACGATGGACCCAGTACTTC	CASSQGRWTQYF
TRBD2	17	TRBJ2-1	TRBV7-9	TGTGCCAGCAGCTTACTCGCGACTAGCGGGAGGCGTAATGAGCAGTTCTTC	CASSLLATSGRRNEQFF
-	11	TRBJ2-5	TRBV30	TGTGCCTGGGGAGCAGGAGAGACCCAGTACTTC	CAWGAGETQYF
-	15	TRBJ2-5	TRBV2	TGTGCCAGCAGTGGTTTCGTGGGGACACGAGAGACCCAGTACTTC	CASSGFVGTRETQYF
-	15	TRBJ1-3	TRBV7-2	TGTGCCAGCAGCCCGGACAGTCTCTCTGGAAACACCATATATTTT	CASSPDSLSGNTIYF
-	16	TRBJ1-2	TRBV28	TGTGCCAGCAGTGAAACGGCAGGTGGACACCTATCCGGCTACACCTTC	CASSETAGGHLSGYTF
TRBD2	15	TRBJ2-5	TRBV2	TGTGCCAGCAGAATTACTAGCGCCCGCGTTCAGACCCAGTACTTC	CASRITSARVQTQYF